The clone carrying this TCR beta chain appeared once. The data originate from a study of control samples from healthy donors and cancer patients. The CDR3 consists of 13 residues. V lost 0 bases and J 2 bases, leaving 5 bases between the germline ends. In germline, CDR1 is SGHNT, CDR2 YYREEE (reference sequence). Produced via immunoSEQ multiplex PCR; TCRdb's table is partial and in-frame only. The repertoire includes some 71,000 clones, just under 90% of them detected once, and 19% sits in the top ten. The chain combines TRBV5-4 with TRBJ1-2, with no clear D. The sequencing sample was made of PBMCs. This sequence originates from a man aged 55 to 69 with lung cancer. The CDR3 here is CASSLDPNYGYTF. The CDR3 nucleotides read TGTGCCAGCAGCTTGGACCCCAACTATGGCTACACCTTC.